This T cell receptor beta chain came from a study of CD8 T cells in Susac syndrome. Sequencing of TCR beta was performed on blood CD8+ T cells and on blood CD4+ T cells. This CDR3 contains 13 residues. Germline CDR1 is GTSNPN and CDR2 is SVGIG (reference sequence). V was clipped by 2 bases and J by 7 bases, with 11 bases between them. About this clonotype: Its antigen is undetermined.

Study observations and caveats: The study's TCR sequencing and HLA analysis drew on a certain number of individuals. That number was acknowledged as relatively small.

RNA in amounts of roughly 0.5 to 1 ug was reverse transcribed with random hexamers. Using its own MiXCR run on the immunoSEQ multiplex PCR reads, TCRdb lists one record per CDR3 protein. The sample contains 150,000 to 200,000 distinct CDR3 sequences, roughly 95% of which appear only once. Sequencing used CD4+ T cells from PBMCs. The chain joins TRBV30 to TRBJ1-4; D uncertain. The clonotype was recovered from a human donor in good health. DNA for the CDR3: TGTGCCTGGAGTCCCAGACGGGGTGAAAAACTGTTTTTT. This translates into CAWSPRRGEKLFF.